This entry lists 11 T cell receptor beta chains sequenced from one sample in a study of T cells in Graves' hyperthyroidism and ophthalmopathy. RNA transcripts served as the template for amplifying TCR beta CDR3 regions. Using the HTBI primer set, a first-round RT-PCR was run on the TCR CDR3. TCRdb independently ran MiXCR on the multiplex PCR reads; one entry per CDR3 protein. In the table there are approximately 600,000 distinct CDR3 sequences, about 20% of which are singletons. Sample: blood. Every receptor here comes from a man aged 25 to 45 with Graves' ophthalmopathy.

This clonotype was seen at least ten times. CDR3 amino acids: CASSRGQGGEAFF. In DNA, the CDR3 is TGTGCCAGCAGCCGTGGACAGGGCGGTGAAGCTTTCTTT. The chain is built from TRBV7-2 and TRBJ1-1; the match to TRBD1 covers 8 bases. Looked up from germline, CDR1 is SGHTA and CDR2 is FQGNSA. The CDR3 has 13 residues. J lost 7 bases, V lost 5 bases, and 6 bases had no gene match. Combining the CDR3 with reference TRBV7-2 and TRBJ1-1 gives the whole variable domain GAGVSQSPSNKVTEKGKDVELRCDPISGHTALYWYRQSLGQGLEFLIYFQGNSAPDKSGLPSDRFSAERTGGSVSTLTIQRTQQEDSAVYLCASSRGQGGEAFFGQGTRLTVV.

The V and J genes are TRBV28 and TRBJ1-6; D is perhaps TRBD1 (5 bases). V lost 5 bases and J lost 10, with 15 bases in between. Germline V CDR1 and CDR2: MDHEN, SYDVKM. The length of the CDR3 is 14 residues. The CDR3 sequence: CASSPDSQGSPLHF. In nucleotides, the CDR3 is TGTGCCAGCAGTCCCGACAGTCAGGGATCACCCCTCCACTTT.

This clonotype occurred a few times. The chain is built from TRBV12-3 or TRBV12-4 and TRBJ1-2; unclear D gene. The CDR3 contains 14 residues. Trimming took 5 bases from V and 5 from J, leaving 15 bases between them. In DNA form, the CDR3 reads TGTGCCAGCAGTCCGGGCCCGGCCCCTTATGGCTACACCTTC. This sequence encodes CASSPGPAPYGYTF.

In DNA form, the CDR3 reads TGTGCCAGCAGCTTAGGGGGGGGGGGGGGGGGGCAGTTCTTC. It translates to CASSLGGGGGGQFF. The rearrangement uses TRBV7-2 and TRBJ2-1; 7 nucleotides match TRBD2. Germline V CDR1 and CDR2: SGHTA, FQGNSA. Losses at the gene ends were 1 base for V and 12 bases for J; bases not matched to a gene: 9. The CDR3 totals 14 residues.

This clonotype showed up many times. The J gene is TRBJ1-1, the V gene TRBV11-2; 7 positions agree with TRBD1. With V trimmed by 4 bases and J by 8 bases, 7 bases remained unmatched. This CDR3 has 13 amino acids. Germline lookup yields CDR1 SGHAT and CDR2 FQNNGV. For the CDR3, the DNA is TGTGCCAGCAGCTCACAGGGGTTCTCAGAAGCTTTCTTT. Protein sequence: CASSSQGFSEAFF. The variable domain in full, with the rest retrieved from reference TRBV11-2 and TRBJ1-1, is EAGVAQSPRYKIIEKRQSVAFWCNPISGHATLYWYQQILGQGPKLLIQFQNNGVVDDSQLPKDRFSAERLKGVDSTLKIQPAKLEDSAVYLCASSSQGFSEAFFGQGTRLTVV.

The gene calls are TRBV10-3 and TRBJ1-3, with 7 bases that match TRBD1. V gave up 9 bases and J gave up 2 bases; unmatched junction bases: 4. CDR1 is ENHRY, CDR2 SYGVKD, per germline. The CDR3 length is 13 residues. This CDR3 reads CAIQGSPGNTIYF. Here the CDR3 DNA reads TGTGCCATACAGGGGTCACCTGGAAACACCATATATTTT.

A few counts support this clonotype. CDR3 DNA: TGTGCCAGCAGTTTAGGACAGGCACCGCGTGGCTACACCTTC. It yields the protein CASSLGQAPRGYTF. The rearrangement joins TRBV2 to TRBJ1-2; TRBD1 matches at 7 bases. CDR1 SNHLY and CDR2 FYNNEI come from the germline V gene. V gave up 5 bases and J gave up 7 bases; unmatched junction bases: 10. The CDR3 covers 14 residues.

There are many counts of this clonotype. The chain uses TRBV7-9 and TRBJ2-7; 7 nucleotides agree with TRBD1. The V segment lost 1 base and the J segment 5 bases; nucleotides outside the gene matches: 2. This CDR3 is built from 13 residues. Germline V gene lookup returns CDR1 SEHNR and CDR2 FQNEAQ (reference sequence). CDR3 in DNA: TGTGCCAGCAGCTTAGGGACAGGAGACGAGCAGTACTTC. It is translated as CASSLGTGDEQYF.

The chain combines TRBV12-3 or TRBV12-4 with TRBJ2-1, with D maybe TRBD2 (5 bases). Trimming stripped 6 bases from V and 4 bases from J, with 16 bases between. The CDR3 has 15 amino acids. The CDR3 spells CASSDYDLKYNEQFF. The CDR3 nucleotides read TGTGCCAGCAGCGACTACGATCTGAAGTACAATGAGCAGTTCTTC.

This clonotype was seen a few times. V is TRBV11-2 and J is TRBJ2-5; possibly TRBD2 for D (6 bases). CDR1 is SGHAT and CDR2 is FQNNGV in the germline V gene. The CDR3 covers 13 residues. Between the trimmed V and J ends, which lost 7 bases and 5 bases, there was a span of 14 bases. CDR3 region: CASNPRAGETQYF. In DNA, the CDR3 is TGTGCCAGCAACCCTCGGGCGGGGGAGACCCAGTACTTC. The full variable domain, with the rest looked up from reference TRBV11-2 and TRBJ2-5, is EAGVAQSPRYKIIEKRQSVAFWCNPISGHATLYWYQQILGQGPKLLIQFQNNGVVDDSQLPKDRFSAERLKGVDSTLKIQPAKLEDSAVYLCASNPRAGETQYFGPGTRLLVL.

This clonotype appeared many times. This chain uses TRBV18 with TRBJ2-7; D gene ambiguous. In germline, CDR1 is KGHSH, CDR2 LQKENI. This CDR3 region has 13 residues. V was clipped by 8 bases and J by 1 base, with 12 bases between them. The CDR3 spells CASSPTDSYEQYF. The CDR3 bases are TGTGCCAGCAGTCCTACTGATTCCTACGAGCAGTACTTC. Complete variable domain (other parts from reference TRBV18 and TRBJ2-7): NAGVMQNPRHLVRRRGQEARLRCSPMKGHSHVYWYRQLPEEGLKFMVYLQKENIIDESGMPKERFSAEFPKEGPSILRIQQVVRGDSAAYFCASSPTDSYEQYFGPGTRLTVT.